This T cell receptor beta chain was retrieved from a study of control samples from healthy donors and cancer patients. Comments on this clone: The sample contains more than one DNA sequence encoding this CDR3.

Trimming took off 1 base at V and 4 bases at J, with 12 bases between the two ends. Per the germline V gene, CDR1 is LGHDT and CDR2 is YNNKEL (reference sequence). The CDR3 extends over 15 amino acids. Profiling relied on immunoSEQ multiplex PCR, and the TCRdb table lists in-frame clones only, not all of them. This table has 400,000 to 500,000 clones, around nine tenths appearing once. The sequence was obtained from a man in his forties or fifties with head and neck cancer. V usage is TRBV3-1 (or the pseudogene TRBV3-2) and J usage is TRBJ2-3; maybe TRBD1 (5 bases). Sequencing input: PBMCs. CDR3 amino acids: CASSQVGQGADTQYF. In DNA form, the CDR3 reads TGTGCCAGCAGCCAAGTGGGGCAGGGTGCAGATACGCAGTATTTT.